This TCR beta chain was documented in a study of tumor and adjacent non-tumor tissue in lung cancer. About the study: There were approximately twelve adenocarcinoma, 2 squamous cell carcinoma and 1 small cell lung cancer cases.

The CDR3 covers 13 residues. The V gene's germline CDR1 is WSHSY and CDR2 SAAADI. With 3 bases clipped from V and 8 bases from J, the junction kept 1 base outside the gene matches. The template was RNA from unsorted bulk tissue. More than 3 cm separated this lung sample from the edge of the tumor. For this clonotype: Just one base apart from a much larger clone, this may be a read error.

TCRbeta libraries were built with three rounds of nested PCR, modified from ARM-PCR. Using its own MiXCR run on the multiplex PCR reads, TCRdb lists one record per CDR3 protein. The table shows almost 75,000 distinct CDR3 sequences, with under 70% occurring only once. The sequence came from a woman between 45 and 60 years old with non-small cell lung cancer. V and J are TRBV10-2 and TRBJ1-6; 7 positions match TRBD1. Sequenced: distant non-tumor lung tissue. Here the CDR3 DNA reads TGCGCCAGCAGTGAAGGGGGCTATTCACCCCTCCACTTT. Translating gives CASSEGGYSPLHF.